One sample yielded the 16 T cell receptor beta chains listed below, sequenced in a study of response to subunit inactivated influenza vaccine (dated by TCRdb to between 2018 and 2020). Receptor libraries were prepared by RT-PCR. The data were produced on an Illumina HiSeq 2500. TCRdb reprocessed the public reads (quality trimming at Q25 with fastp, clone calling with MiXCR) and kept in-frame beta chains. When rows share a CDR3 protein, they turn into one entry using the most common DNA and genes. In all, the sample holds over 150,000 distinct CDR3 sequences, and approximately 12% of those were seen once. Clones ranked in the top ten supply approximately 39% of the sample. The sequencing used CD8+ T cells sorted from PBMCs, collected less than 25 months after vaccination. Receptors were obtained from a man aged 50 to 75 who received an inactivated influenza vaccine. Donor details come from another sample of the same person, matched by shared clones.

This clonotype was seen repeatedly, ten times or more. This chain links TRBV18 with TRBJ1-4; perhaps TRBD1 as D (5 bases). CDR1 and CDR2 (germline): KGHSH, LQKENI. CDR3 size: 17 residues. Trimming removed 1 base at V and 4 bases at J, with 16 bases between. DNA of the CDR3: TGTGCCAGCTCACCACGAACGGGACGCTCAAATAATGAAAAACTGTTTTTT. It specifies CASSPRTGRSNNEKLFF.

The sample holds a few counts of this clonotype. CDR3 DNA: TGTGCCAGCAGTTTAGGGTCTAGCAATGAGCAGTTCTTC. Residues: CASSLGSSNEQFF. The rearrangement links TRBV12-3 or TRBV12-4 to TRBJ2-1; D is undetermined. The CDR3 extends over 13 amino acids. Trimming took 1 base from V and 6 from J, leaving 7 bases between them.

The V gene is TRBV15, the J gene TRBJ2-7, with 7 bases matching TRBD1. V was clipped by 3 bases and J by 2 bases; unmatched bases: 7. The CDR3 runs to 15 residues. Germline V gene sequence: CDR1 LNHNV, CDR2 YYDKDF (reference sequence). The CDR3 region has the DNA TGTGCCACCAGCAGCGGTACAGGGGCGGCCTACGAGCAGTACTTC. It yields the protein CATSSGTGAAYEQYF.

This clonotype was counted between two and nine times. The chain carries TRBV3-1 and TRBJ2-2; D may be TRBD1 (6 bases). The ends were cut back, 4 bases at V and 5 bases at J, with 17 bases in the middle. Germline CDR1 is LGHDT and CDR2 is YNNKEL (reference sequence). The CDR3 totals 16 residues. CDR3 sequence: CASSPHQQGSTGELFF. The CDR3, as DNA: TGTGCCAGCAGCCCCCACCAACAGGGAAGTACCGGGGAGCTGTTTTTT.

The V call is TRBV4-2, the J call TRBJ1-1; 8 bases are shared with TRBD1. Germline-derived CDR1 and CDR2 are LGHNA and YNFKEQ. The V and J ends lost 1 base and 4 bases, in that order; junction bases with no gene match: 5. This CDR3 has 15 residues. This chain's CDR3 is CASSQATQGGTEAFF. DNA for the CDR3: TGTGCCAGCAGCCAAGCCACACAGGGGGGCACTGAAGCTTTCTTT.

This clonotype was detected a few times. The chain uses TRBV4-2 and TRBJ2-5; 13 bases map to TRBD2. CDR3 length: 18 residues. Germline CDR1 is LGHNA and CDR2 is YNFKEQ. The J segment lost 5 bases and the V segment lost 3 bases, leaving 12 bases of the junction unmatched. The chain's CDR3 is CASSHQVLAGGSEETQYF. In DNA form, the CDR3 reads TGTGCCAGCAGCCACCAGGTACTAGCGGGAGGGTCCGAGGAGACCCAGTACTTC.

This clonotype has just a few counts. V usage is TRBV20-1 and J usage is TRBJ2-7; tentatively, D is TRBD2 (6 bases). The CDR3 sequence is 12 residues long. The V gene's germline CDR1 is DFQATT and CDR2 SNEGSKA (reference sequence). Between the trimmed V and J ends, which lost 0 bases and 5 bases, there was a span of 8 bases. CDR3 sequence (DNA): TGCAGTGCTAGAGATGGGGGGAACGAGCAGTACTTC. Translation gives CSARDGGNEQYF.

This clonotype has just a few counts. The chain is built from TRBV16 and TRBJ1-2; D possibly corresponds to TRBD1 (5 bases). Trimming pared 2 bases from V and 4 bases from J, leaving 8 bases between. The CDR3 runs 13 residues. The germline V gene has CDR1 KGHSY and CDR2 FQNENV. The CDR3, as DNA: TGTGCCAGCAGCCAAGTCCAGGGCTATGGCTACACCTTC. This codes for CASSQVQGYGYTF.

This chain links TRBV9 with TRBJ2-5, with D perhaps matching TRBD1 or TRBD2 (6 bases each). Germline V gives CDR1 SGDLS, CDR2 YYNGEE. V lost 3 bases and J lost 1, with 13 bases in between. The CDR3 runs 15 residues. In DNA, the CDR3 is TGTGCCAGCAGCGCGGGGGCAGGGCCCCAAGAGACCCAGTACTTC. Its protein product is CASSAGAGPQETQYF.

This clonotype turned up a few times. The chain is built from TRBV29-1 and TRBJ2-5; 16 bases map to TRBD2. The CDR3 is made up of 15 amino acids. The junction had 4 bases not matched to a gene; V was cut back by 7 bases and J by 2 bases. CDR1 is SQVTM, CDR2 ANQGSEA, per germline. CDR3 in amino acids: CSDGTSGGGQETQYF. The CDR3 region has the DNA TGCAGCGATGGGACTAGCGGGGGGGGGCAAGAGACCCAGTACTTC.

At least ten counts were recorded for this clonotype. This chain links TRBV7-8 with TRBJ2-7; D remains ambiguous. Trimming pared 1 base from V and 0 bases from J, leaving 7 bases between. Looked up from germline, CDR1 is SGHVS and CDR2 is FQNEAQ. The CDR3 is 14 residues long. CDR3 protein: CASSLGASSYEQYF. The CDR3 DNA is TGTGCCAGCAGCTTAGGGGCTAGCTCCTACGAGCAGTACTTC.

This clonotype was detected many times. This chain uses TRBV7-8 with TRBJ2-7, with TRBD1 identical over 11 bases. With 1 base clipped from V and 4 bases from J, the junction kept 6 bases outside the gene matches. The germline gives CDR1 SGHVS, CDR2 FQNEAQ. The CDR3 covers 16 residues. DNA of the CDR3: TGTGCCAGCAGCTTAGTCTTCGGACAGGGGGCATACGAGCAGTACTTC. This translates into CASSLVFGQGAYEQYF.

There are many counts of this clonotype. The V call is TRBV7-9, the J call TRBJ2-2; D not certain. CDR1 and CDR2 from the germline V gene are SEHNR and FQNEAQ (reference sequence). Deletions cut 3 bases from V and 2 bases from J, with 7 bases between. CDR3 length: 14 residues. The CDR3 nucleotides read TGTGCCAGCAGCTTCTCCCCAAACACCGGGGAGCTGTTTTTT. Amino acid sequence: CASSFSPNTGELFF.

There are many counts of this clonotype. The V call is TRBV7-8, the J call TRBJ2-1, with 10 bases identical to TRBD2. The germline gives CDR1 SGHVS, CDR2 FQNEAQ. This CDR3 contains 15 residues. V was clipped by 5 bases and J by 5 bases; unmatched bases: 6. The DNA of the CDR3 is TGTGCCAGCAGCCGATTAGCGGGGGGCGACAATGAGCAGTTCTTC. Amino acids: CASSRLAGGDNEQFF.

This clonotype appeared a few times. The chain carries TRBV4-2 and TRBJ1-4, with D uncertain. The germline V gene encodes CDR1 LGHNA and CDR2 YNFKEQ. Trimming removed 2 bases from V and 3 bases from J, with 19 bases in between. The CDR3 is 18 amino acids. CDR3 protein: CASSQPPGGRSPNEKLFF. The CDR3 DNA follows: TGTGCCAGCAGCCAACCCCCGGGAGGGCGGTCGCCTAATGAAAAACTGTTTTTT.

This chain joins TRBV3-1 and TRBJ2-3; D possibly corresponds to TRBD2 (5 bases). CDR1 is LGHDT, CDR2 YNNKEL, per germline (reference sequence). This CDR3 comprises 15 residues. Deletions cut 4 bases from V and 3 bases from J, with 14 bases between. In nucleotides, the CDR3 is TGTGCCAGCAGCCCCGTAGGAGGCGGGACAGATACGCAGTATTTT. It encodes CASSPVGGGTDTQYF.